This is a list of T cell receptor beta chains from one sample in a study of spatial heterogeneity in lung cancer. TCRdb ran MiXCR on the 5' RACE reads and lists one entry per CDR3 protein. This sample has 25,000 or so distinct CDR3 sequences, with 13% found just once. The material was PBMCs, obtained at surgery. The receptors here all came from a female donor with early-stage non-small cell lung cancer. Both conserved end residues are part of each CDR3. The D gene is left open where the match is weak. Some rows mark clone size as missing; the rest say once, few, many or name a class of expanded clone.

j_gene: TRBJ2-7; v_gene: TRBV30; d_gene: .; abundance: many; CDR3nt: TGTGCCTGTGCCCCGGTTGTTCAGCAGTACTTC; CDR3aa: CACAPVVQQYF
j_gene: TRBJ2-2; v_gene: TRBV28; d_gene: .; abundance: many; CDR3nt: TGTGCCAGCATCTCCGGGACTTCCACCGGGGAGCTGTTTTTT; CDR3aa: CASISGTSTGELFF
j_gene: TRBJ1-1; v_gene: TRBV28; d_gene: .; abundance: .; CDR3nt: TGTGCCAGCAGCATCGGACACCTTATTTCGAACACTGAAGCTTTCTTT; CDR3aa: CASSIGHLISNTEAFF
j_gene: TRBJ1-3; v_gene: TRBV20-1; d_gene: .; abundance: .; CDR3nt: TGCAGTGCTAGCCTCCAGGGGCCAAACACCATATATTTT; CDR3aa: CSASLQGPNTIYF
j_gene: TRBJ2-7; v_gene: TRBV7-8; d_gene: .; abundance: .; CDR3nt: TGTGCCAGCAGCTTAGTTATCTCAGAGCGCGAGCAGTACTTC; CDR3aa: CASSLVISEREQYF
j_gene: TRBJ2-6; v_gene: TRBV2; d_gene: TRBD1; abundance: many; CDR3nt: TGTGCCAGCAATGAGGGGGCTTTGGCTGGGGCCAACGTCCTGACTTTC; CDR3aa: CASNEGALAGANVLTF
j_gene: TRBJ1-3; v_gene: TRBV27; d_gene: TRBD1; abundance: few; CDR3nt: TGTGCCAGCAGTTTACAGGGGGCGACGTCTGGAAACACCATATATTTT; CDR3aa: CASSLQGATSGNTIYF
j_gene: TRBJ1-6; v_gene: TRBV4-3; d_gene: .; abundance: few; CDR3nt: TGCGCCAGCAGCCAAGATCTCTGGGGGCAGACCTATAATTCACCCCTCCACTTT; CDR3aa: CASSQDLWGQTYNSPLHF
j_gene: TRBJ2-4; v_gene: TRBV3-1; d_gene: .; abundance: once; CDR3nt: TGTGCCAGCACCTCAAGATCGGGTGCCCCAGGGGGGAGAAACATTCAGTACTTC; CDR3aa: CASTSRSGAPGGRNIQYF
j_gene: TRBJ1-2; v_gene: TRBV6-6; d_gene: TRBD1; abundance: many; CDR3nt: TGTGCCAGCATCCGAGGGCGGGAACAGGGGGCGTCTGAAGTTCCTGGGGGCTACACCTTC; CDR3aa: CASIRGREQGASEVPGGYTF
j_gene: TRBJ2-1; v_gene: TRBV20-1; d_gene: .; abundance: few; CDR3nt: TGCAGTGCTAGAGCCCAGGACATCCGTAGTGGGTCCTACAATGAGCAGTTCTTC; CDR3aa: CSARAQDIRSGSYNEQFF
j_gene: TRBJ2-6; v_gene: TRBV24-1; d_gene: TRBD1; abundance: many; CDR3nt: TGTGCCACCAGTGATTCTCCAGGGGGCCAGGGGGCCAACGTCCTGACTTTC; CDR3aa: CATSDSPGGQGANVLTF
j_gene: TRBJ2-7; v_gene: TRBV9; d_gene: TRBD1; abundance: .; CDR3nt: TGTGCCAGCAGCGTTTCAACCGGGACAGTGGGGTACGAGCAGTACTTC; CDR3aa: CASSVSTGTVGYEQYF
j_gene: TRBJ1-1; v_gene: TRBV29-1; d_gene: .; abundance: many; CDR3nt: TGCAGCGTTGCCCAGGGGCCCCGGCGGGTAAACACTGAAGCTTTCTTT; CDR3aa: CSVAQGPRRVNTEAFF
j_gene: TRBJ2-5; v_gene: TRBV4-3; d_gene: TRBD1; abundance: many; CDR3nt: TGCGCCAGCAGCGTGACAGGGGGTTGGCAAGAGACCCAGTACTTC; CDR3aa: CASSVTGGWQETQYF